The 31 T cell receptor beta chains listed next were all sequenced from one sample in a study of CD8 T cells in Susac syndrome (dated by TCRdb to between 2018 and 2020). Library method: the immunoSEQ multiplex PCR assay. RNA was extracted with the RNeasy kit and roughly 0.45 to 1 ug was reverse transcribed using random hexamers. TCRdb itself trimmed the public reads at Q25 with fastp, ran MiXCR and retained productive beta chains. One record per CDR3 amino acid sequence lists the most common genes and DNA. This sample gives under 85,000 distinct CDR3 sequences in total; just under 95% of them show up just once. In total, the top ten clones hold about 0.6% of the sample. Sequencing input: CD8+ T cells from PBMCs. The receptors were sampled from a human donor with multiple sclerosis.

This CDR3 is CASSYRGGNEQYF. CDR3 in DNA: TGTGCCAGCTCCTACAGGGGAGGAAACGAGCAGTACTTC. The chain has TRBV5-4 and TRBJ2-7; D might be TRBD1 (7 bases). The CDR3 totals 13 residues. The germline V and J ends were trimmed by 7 bases and 5 bases, with 16 bases remaining between them. From germline, CDR1 is SGHNT and CDR2 YYREEE (reference sequence).

The J gene is TRBJ2-7, the V gene TRBV3-1; D perhaps matches TRBD1 (5 bases). Trimming stripped 0 bases from V and 0 bases from J, with 9 bases between. There are 15 residues in the CDR3. Looked up from germline, CDR1 is LGHDT and CDR2 is YNNKEL (reference sequence). Here the CDR3 reads CASSQDDRSSYEQYF. As DNA, the CDR3 is TGTGCCAGCAGCCAAGATGACAGAAGCTCCTACGAGCAGTACTTC.

The CDR3 nucleotides read TGCAGCGTTGATAGGGAGGGGGCCAACACCGGGGAGCTGTTTTTT. Protein sequence: CSVDREGANTGELFF. V gene TRBV29-1 combines with J gene TRBJ2-2, with D possibly called TRBD1 or TRBD2 (7 bases each). The V and J ends lost 3 bases and 2 bases respectively, with 13 bases between them. The CDR3 is 15 amino acids. Germline V lookup: CDR1 SQVTM, CDR2 ANQGSEA.

The genes are TRBV7-9 and TRBJ1-5, with D tentatively TRBD1 (6 bases). The CDR3 covers 16 residues. Germline CDR1 and CDR2: SEHNR and FQNEAQ (reference sequence). Trimming took off 4 bases at V and 1 base at J, with 14 bases between the two ends. The CDR3 loop is CASSSNSGTSNQPQHF. CDR3 in DNA: TGTGCCAGCAGCTCGAACTCCGGGACAAGCAATCAGCCCCAGCATTTT.

J is TRBJ2-2 and V is TRBV20-1; D call uncertain. In germline, CDR1 is DFQATT, CDR2 SNEGSKA (reference sequence). V was clipped by 3 bases and J by 0 bases, with 2 bases between them. This CDR3 spans 12 amino acids. The CDR3 coding sequence is TGCAGTGCTAGCCCGAACACCGGGGAGCTGTTTTTT. It codes for CSASPNTGELFF.

V gene TRBV9 combines with J gene TRBJ2-7; D is undetermined. CDR3 length: 11 residues. The V gene's germline CDR1 is SGDLS and CDR2 YYNGEE. V lost 3 bases and J lost 6, with 7 bases in between. CDR3 region: CASSAGSEQYF. The DNA for the CDR3 is TGTGCCAGCAGCGCTGGGTCCGAGCAGTACTTC.

The chain has TRBV29-1 and TRBJ1-2; TRBD1 is a possible D gene (6 bases). Germline loops: CDR1 SQVTM, CDR2 ANQGSEA. The CDR3 sequence is 14 residues long. With 7 bases removed from V and 2 bases from J, the gap between germline ends came to 17 bases. The CDR3 region has the DNA TGCAGCGCAGGGGACCAGGGTGGAAACTATGGCTACACCTTC. Its translation: CSAGDQGGNYGYTF.

The chain joins TRBV20-1 to TRBJ2-5; the match to TRBD2 covers 9 bases. V was pared by 1 base and J by 5 bases, with 14 bases of the junction left unmatched. The CDR3 has 17 residues. CDR1 is DFQATT and CDR2 is SNEGSKA in the germline V gene (reference sequence). The CDR3 region has the DNA TGCAGTGCTAGAGCCGACAAGCGGGGGGCCTCCGGCGAGACCCAGTACTTC. Its translation is CSARADKRGASGETQYF.

The chain links TRBV27 to TRBJ1-1; D remains unclear. The germline gives CDR1 MNHEY, CDR2 SMNVEV (reference sequence). V lost 3 bases and J 0 bases, leaving 11 bases between the germline ends. This CDR3 contains 15 residues. The CDR3 DNA reads as TGTGCCAGCAGTTTCCAGCCGGACGTGAACACTGAAGCTTTCTTT. Encoded protein: CASSFQPDVNTEAFF.

The chain is built from TRBV27 and TRBJ2-5; no reliable D call. CDR1 and CDR2 from the germline V gene are MNHEY and SMNVEV (reference sequence). V lost 5 bases, J lost 4 bases, and 23 bases lay in between. The CDR3 contains 17 residues. The CDR3, as DNA: TGTGCCAGCAGTCCTTGGGGTGACGAGGTTGGGTCAGAGACCCAGTACTTC. Translating gives CASSPWGDEVGSETQYF.

Points on this clonotype: One end of the junction is discordant with germline, which a read error may explain. This chain links TRBV4-1 with TRBJ2-1, with D maybe TRBD2 (6 bases). CDR1 is MGHRA and CDR2 is YSYEKL in the germline V gene. This CDR3 is 16 amino acids long. CDR3 nucleotide sequence: TGCGCCAGCAGCCAAGATTTGACACTTAGCGGACTCTTCGTGCTCTTC. It encodes CASSQDLTLSGLFVLF.

The chain couples TRBV4-1 to TRBJ2-7; weak D call: TRBD1 (5 bases). Per germline, CDR1 MGHRA and CDR2 YSYEKL. This CDR3 is 14 amino acids long. The germline V and J ends were trimmed by 4 bases and 2 bases, with 12 bases remaining between them. The CDR3 nucleotides are TGCGCCAGCAGCCCGGACAAGGGTGCCTACGAGCAGTACTTC. Residues: CASSPDKGAYEQYF.

The rearrangement uses TRBV5-6 and TRBJ1-5; 7 bases fit TRBD1. CDR1 and CDR2 (germline): SGHDT, YYEEEE. J lost 4 bases, V lost 0 bases, and 1 base had no gene match. CDR3 length equals 14 residues. The CDR3 reads CASSLVGQNQPQHF. CDR3 in DNA: TGTGCCAGCAGCTTGGTGGGACAGAATCAGCCCCAGCATTTT.

Notes on this clonotype: A read error may account for a junction end that differs from germline. The rearrangement links TRBV9 to TRBJ2-5, with D possibly called TRBD1 or TRBD2 (5 bases each). CDR3 length equals 12 residues. Germline V lookup: CDR1 SGDLS, CDR2 YYNGEE. In nucleotides, the CDR3 is TGTGCCAGCAGCGTAATGGGGGAGACCCAGCACTTC. Protein: CASSVMGETQHF.

This chain connects TRBV29-1 to TRBJ1-1, with D tentatively TRBD1 (5 bases). V lost 6 bases and J 6 bases, leaving 11 bases between the germline ends. CDR1 is SQVTM and CDR2 is ANQGSEA in the germline V gene. The CDR3 sequence is 11 residues long. In DNA, the CDR3 is TGCAGCGTCGCCGGGGGGTCTGAAGCTTTCTTT. It yields the protein CSVAGGSEAFF.

V usage is TRBV12-3 or TRBV12-4 and J usage is TRBJ1-2; 9 bases are shared with TRBD1. J was trimmed by 2 bases and V by 4 bases; bases with no gene match: 8. The CDR3 has 16 amino acids. The CDR3 sequence is CASSSFRQGGNYGYTF. The CDR3 DNA is TGTGCCAGCAGTTCCTTCCGACAGGGGGGCAACTATGGCTACACCTTC.

The chain joins TRBV29-1 to TRBJ2-1, with a weak D call TRBD1 (6 bases). Germline V CDR1 and CDR2: SQVTM, ANQGSEA. The V and J ends lost 3 bases and 3 bases respectively, with 21 bases between them. The CDR3 extends over 17 amino acids. The CDR3 DNA follows: TGCAGCGTTGACAGGGCCGGTTTGGGACACGACTACAATGAGCAGTTCTTC. As protein: CSVDRAGLGHDYNEQFF.

The CDR3 DNA is TGCAGCGTTGAAGGTACAGGTGGCGGGAGCTCCTACAATGAGCAGTTCTTC. This codes for CSVEGTGGGSSYNEQFF. The chain carries TRBV29-1 and TRBJ2-1; 7 bases align to TRBD2. Germline values: CDR1 SQVTM, CDR2 ANQGSEA. This CDR3 contains 17 residues. V trimming: 1 base; J trimming: 0 bases; junction bases outside the gene matches: 9.

The gene calls are TRBV7-3 and TRBJ2-1; D call uncertain. With 4 bases removed from V and 0 bases from J, the gap between germline ends came to 10 bases. This CDR3 has 15 amino acids. Germline CDR1 reads SGHTA; CDR2 reads FQGTGA. This CDR3 reads CASSSELSSYNEQFF. The CDR3, as DNA: TGTGCCAGCAGCTCAGAGTTAAGCTCCTACAATGAGCAGTTCTTC. The variable domain in full, with the rest retrieved from reference TRBV7-3 and TRBJ2-1, is GAGVSQTPSNKVTEKGKYVELRCDPISGHTALYWYRQSLGQGPEFLIYFQGTGAADDSGLPNDRFFAVRPEGSVSTLKIQRTERGDSAVYLCASSSELSSYNEQFFGPGTRLTVL.

This chain's CDR3 is CASSFALDEQFF. The CDR3 nucleotides read TGCGCCAGCAGCTTCGCCCTTGATGAGCAGTTCTTC. J is TRBJ2-1 and V is TRBV5-1; D not certain. Per germline, CDR1 SGHRS and CDR2 YFSETQ. The germline V and J ends were trimmed by 2 bases and 8 bases, with 8 bases remaining between them. The CDR3 sequence is 12 residues long.

V gene TRBV15 combines with J gene TRBJ1-1; 8 bases fit TRBD1. Trimming removed 5 bases from V and 4 bases from J; junction bases left unmatched: 3. Germline CDR1 LNHNV, CDR2 YYDKDF (reference sequence). The CDR3 has 13 residues. CDR3 bases: TGTGCCACCAGCGCGGGACAGGTCACTGAAGCTTTCTTT. It codes for CATSAGQVTEAFF.

J is TRBJ2-2 and V is TRBV28; 7 bases agree with TRBD1. Germline loops: CDR1 MDHEN, CDR2 SYDVKM. The CDR3 consists of 16 residues. Trimming at V came to 8 bases and at J to 5 bases, leaving 14 bases not matched to a gene. The DNA for the CDR3 is TGTGCCAGCCGGGCCCCTAACAGGGGACCAACCGGGGAGCTGTTTTTT. Residues: CASRAPNRGPTGELFF.

This sequence joins TRBV20-1 and TRBJ2-1; 8 bases align to TRBD2. V lost 1 base and J lost 10; bases outside the gene matches: 9. The CDR3 totals 14 residues. CDR1 is DFQATT and CDR2 is SNEGSKA in the germline V gene (reference sequence). CDR3 region: CSARATSEHGEQFF. The CDR3, as DNA: TGCAGTGCTAGAGCGACTAGCGAGCATGGGGAGCAGTTCTTC.

The V gene is TRBV29-1, the J gene TRBJ2-1; 14 bases map to TRBD2. Trimming removed 7 bases from V and 0 bases from J; junction bases left unmatched: 11. Germline V gene lookup returns CDR1 SQVTM and CDR2 ANQGSEA. The CDR3 is 18 amino acids. The CDR3 protein is CSADGTSGGTRSYNEQFF. CDR3 in DNA: TGCAGCGCCGACGGGACTAGCGGGGGAACCCGCTCCTACAATGAGCAGTTCTTC.

The DNA for the CDR3 is TGCGCCAGCAGTCCCAGAGGGCCGGCGGGCAATAATTCACCCCTCCACTTT. Its protein product is CASSPRGPAGNNSPLHF. The chain carries TRBV23-1 and TRBJ1-6; no clear D gene. TRBV23-1 is an open reading frame, and its role is uncertain. The V end lost 4 bases, the J end lost 5 bases, and 18 bases lay between the germline ends. The CDR3 loop spans 17 amino acids.

CDR3 DNA sequence: TGCGCCAGCAGTCAATTCCGGACGGGCCTAGTCTACGAGCAGTACTTC. This encodes CASSQFRTGLVYEQYF. The chain is built from TRBV23-1 and TRBJ2-7; the D is unclear. TRBV23-1 has ORF status, its function being uncertain. CDR3 length: 16 residues. Trimming removed 1 base from V and 3 bases from J, with 16 bases in between.

CDR3 nucleotide sequence: TGTGCCAGCTCCGGGGGAGGTGAGGGCAGAAAGTCATTCTACGAGCAGTACTTC. It encodes CASSGGGEGRKSFYEQYF. The J gene is TRBJ2-7, the V gene TRBV18; a possible D gene is TRBD2 (6 bases). Trimming cost V 6 bases and J 3 bases, with 27 bases left between them. Germline CDR1 KGHSH, CDR2 LQKENI. CDR3 length equals 18 residues.

The chain joins TRBV24-1 to TRBJ2-7; no clear D. Per germline, CDR1 KGHDR and CDR2 SFDVKD. Trimming took 2 bases from V and 0 from J, leaving 13 bases between them. There are 16 residues in the CDR3. CDR3 sequence (DNA): TGTGCCACCAGTGATTCCAACCCGGCCATCTCCTACGAGCAGTACTTC. Its translation is CATSDSNPAISYEQYF.

The chain employs TRBV12-3 or TRBV12-4 and TRBJ2-5; D is undetermined. Trimming took 2 bases from V and 3 from J, leaving 7 bases between them. The CDR3 has 13 residues. The DNA for the CDR3 is TGTGCCAGCAGTTTACTCCTAGAAGAGACCCAGTACTTC. As protein: CASSLLLEETQYF.

V gene TRBV28 combines with J gene TRBJ2-5; 9 nucleotides agree with TRBD1. V trimming: 5 bases; J trimming: 3 bases; junction bases outside the gene matches: 4. Germline CDR1 reads MDHEN; CDR2 reads SYDVKM. The CDR3 runs to 14 residues. The CDR3 nucleotides are TGTGCCAGCAGTCACAGGACAGGGGAAGAGACCCAGTACTTC. Translation: CASSHRTGEETQYF.

This chain links TRBV6-2 or TRBV6-3 with TRBJ1-1; no definite D call. Looked up from germline, CDR1 is MNHEY and CDR2 is SVGEGT. V was cut by 2 bases and J by 8 bases, with 6 bases left in between. The CDR3 runs 11 residues. CDR3 in amino acids: CASSYNVEAFF. For the CDR3, the DNA is TGTGCCAGCAGTTACAACGTAGAAGCTTTCTTT.